The 10 T cell receptor beta chains below all came from one sample that was sequenced in a study of shared clonotypes between healthy human individuals. CD45RO-negative, CCR7-selected cells formed the naive CD8 fraction, which excluded terminally differentiated effector memory CD45RA+ cells. Assay used: immunoSEQ multiplex PCR; TCRdb lists only in-frame clones, some missing. The table has fewer than 850,000 clones, approximately 96% seen once; the top ten hold approximately 0.2%. The sample comprised naive CD8+ T cells sorted from blood. These receptors all come from a man in his thirties or forties in good health.

A remark on this clone: No DNA is shown, since the ends of the CDR3 on it are uncertain; the CDR3 is the one TCRdb lists. The CDR3 loop reads CASSLFLSRSYNEQFF. V gene TRBV27 combines with J gene TRBJ2-1; TRBD2, the table's D call, lacks a check against the DNA. The length of the CDR3 is 16 amino acids, counting both ends. CDR1 and CDR2 from the germline V gene are MNHEY and SMNVEV (reference sequence).

The chain recombines TRBV9 with TRBJ2-6; D possibly corresponds to TRBD1 (5 bases). The CDR3 contains 19 residues. Per germline, CDR1 SGDLS and CDR2 YYNGEE. V was pared by 3 bases and J by 1 base, with 20 bases between. DNA of the CDR3: TGTGCCAGCAGCGCGCAAGGGGTTTTACAACCTTCTGGGGCCAACGTCCTGACTTTC. This encodes CASSAQGVLQPSGANVLTF. Full variable domain (rest looked up from reference TRBV9 and TRBJ2-6): DSGVTQTPKHLITATGQRVTLRCSPRSGDLSVYWYQQSLDQGLQFLIQYYNGEERAKGNILERFSAQQFPDLHSELNLSSLELGDSALYFCASSAQGVLQPSGANVLTFGAGSRLTVL.

Comment on this clone: At the DNA level, this CDR3 is encoded by other sequences in the same sample as well. The chain recombines TRBV5-4 with TRBJ1-4; 10 positions match TRBD1. The V gene end was trimmed by 4 bases and the J gene end by 2 bases; junction bases not matched to a gene: 2. This CDR3 is built from 15 residues. Per the germline V gene, CDR1 is SGHNT and CDR2 is YYREEE (reference sequence). CDR3 loop: CASSGGQGTNEKLFF. The CDR3, as DNA: TGTGCCAGCAGCGGGGGACAGGGGACTAATGAAAAACTGTTTTTT.

CDR3 nucleotides: TGTGCCAGCAGTAATAGACGATACCAGTACTTC. Protein product: CASSNRRYQYF. The V call is TRBV7-8, the J call TRBJ2-5; unclear D gene. Trimming took off 6 bases at V and 10 bases at J, with 12 bases between the two ends. Germline loops: CDR1 SGHVS, CDR2 FQNEAQ. The CDR3 covers 11 residues.

This sequence joins TRBV15 and TRBJ2-1; TRBD2 agrees at 11 bases. The germline V gene has CDR1 LNHNV and CDR2 YYDKDF (reference sequence). The CDR3 covers 18 residues. Germline trimming cut 0 bases from V and 4 bases from J; bases unmatched to any gene: 8. The CDR3 region has the DNA TGTGCCACCAGCAGAGATCGAACTAGCGGGAGTTCGTACAATGAGCAGTTCTTC. Its translation is CATSRDRTSGSSYNEQFF. The full variable domain, with the rest looked up from reference TRBV15 and TRBJ2-1, is DAMVIQNPRYQVTQFGKPVTLSCSQTLNHNVMYWYQQKSSQAPKLLFHYYDKDFNNEADTPDNFQSRRPNTSFCFLDIRSPGLGDTAMYLCATSRDRTSGSSYNEQFFGPGTRLTVL.

The V call is TRBV27, the J call TRBJ2-7; 7 bases map to TRBD1. Germline CDR1 reads MNHEY; CDR2 reads SMNVEV (reference sequence). V lost 5 bases and J lost 5; bases outside the gene matches: 12. The CDR3 has 15 amino acids. CDR3 amino acids: CASSLQQGWSNEQYF. CDR3 DNA sequence: TGTGCCAGCAGTCTACAACAGGGGTGGTCCAACGAGCAGTACTTC.

The V gene is TRBV27, the J gene TRBJ1-5; tentative D call: TRBD1 (5 bases). This CDR3 comprises 14 residues. Germline assignment: CDR1 MNHEY and CDR2 SMNVEV (reference sequence). V gave up 3 bases and J gave up 4 bases, with 10 bases separating them. This CDR3 is CASSFQGGNQPQHF. The CDR3 bases are TGTGCCAGCAGTTTCCAGGGTGGAAATCAGCCCCAGCATTTT.

The chain is built from TRBV5-6 and TRBJ2-7; D may be TRBD1 or TRBD2 (5 bases each). CDR3 length: 15 residues. V lost 0 bases and J lost 3, with 13 bases in between. Germline values: CDR1 SGHDT, CDR2 YYEEEE. The CDR3 loop reads CASSLVWDGNYEQYF. The CDR3 DNA is TGTGCCAGCAGCTTGGTGTGGGACGGCAACTACGAGCAGTACTTC.

DNA of the CDR3: TGTGCCAGCAGCCCAGGCGGGGCTACGCCCTACGAGCAGTACTTC. Its protein product is CASSPGGATPYEQYF. The chain combines TRBV9 with TRBJ2-7; D is perhaps TRBD2 (6 bases). The length of the CDR3 is 15 residues. Germline V CDR1 and CDR2: SGDLS, YYNGEE. Deletions cut 4 bases from V and 2 bases from J, with 16 bases between.

J is TRBJ1-2 and V is TRBV27; D gene uncertain. V was cut by 2 bases and J by 2 bases, with 6 bases left in between. The germline CDR1 and CDR2 sequences are MNHEY and SMNVEV (reference sequence). The CDR3 totals 13 residues. In DNA form, the CDR3 reads TGTGCCAGCAGTTTAAGTCTCAACTATGGCTACACCTTC. Translating gives CASSLSLNYGYTF.